One sample yielded the 20 T cell receptor beta chains listed below, sequenced in a study of blood T cell repertoires in COVID-19. The repertoire was sequenced with immunoSEQ multiplex PCR; TCRdb's copy has only in-frame clones and lacks some. This table holds over 300,000 clones, around four fifths found once. Material for sequencing was peripheral blood. The source of these receptors is a woman aged 50 to 65 with acute or convalescent COVID-19.

The V and J genes are TRBV7-9 and TRBJ2-3; a weak D match, TRBD1 (5 bases). The CDR3 has 19 amino acids. The germline CDR1 and CDR2 sequences are SEHNR and FQNEAQ (reference sequence). Deletions cut 5 bases from V and 7 bases from J, with 31 bases between. CDR3 nucleotide sequence: TGTGCCAGCAGCCCCCAAGACGAAGATAGGGGTGTACACCCAAATACGCAGTATTTT. Protein sequence: CASSPQDEDRGVHPNTQYF.

This chain joins TRBV5-5 and TRBJ2-2, with 8 bases that match TRBD1. The CDR3 is made up of 15 amino acids. The germline V gene encodes CDR1 SGHKS and CDR2 YYEKEE (reference sequence). V trimming: 1 base; J trimming: 6 bases; junction bases outside the gene matches: 5. The CDR3 is CASSLTTTGAGELFF. For the CDR3, the DNA is TGTGCCAGCAGCTTGACCACGACAGGGGCCGGGGAGCTGTTTTTT.

This rearrangement joins TRBV30 to TRBJ2-1; maybe TRBD1 (6 bases). Germline CDR1 is GTSNPN and CDR2 is SVGIG (reference sequence). Between the trimmed V and J ends, which lost 1 base and 6 bases, there was a span of 19 bases. This CDR3 contains 16 residues. CDR3 DNA sequence: TGTGCCTGGAGTGCCTACAGGGTGGAAGGTTTCAATGAGCAGTTCTTC. This sequence encodes CAWSAYRVEGFNEQFF.

The J gene is TRBJ2-4, the V gene TRBV30; the match to TRBD2 covers 8 bases. Germline values: CDR1 GTSNPN, CDR2 SVGIG (reference sequence). Trimming removed 5 bases from V and 6 bases from J; junction bases left unmatched: 27. CDR3 size: 20 residues. The CDR3, as DNA: TGTGCCTGGCCCCATCCCCGTATTATCCTAGGACTAGCTATACGAAACATTCAGTACTTC. Translating gives CAWPHPRIILGLAIRNIQYF.

CDR3 nucleotide sequence: TGCGCCAGCTTAATTTCGGGGGGCTCCTACAATGAGCAGTTCTTC. Amino acid sequence: CASLISGGSYNEQFF. The V and J genes are TRBV5-1 and TRBJ2-1; 7 bases are shared with TRBD2. The CDR3 sequence is 15 residues long. CDR1 and CDR2 from the germline V gene are SGHRS and YFSETQ. V gave up 7 bases and J gave up 0 bases; unmatched junction bases: 7.

The chain is built from TRBV11-2 and TRBJ1-2; 7 nucleotides match TRBD1. The trim removed 1 base at V and 2 bases at J, leaving 4 bases unmatched. This CDR3 has 15 amino acids. The V gene's germline CDR1 is SGHAT and CDR2 FQNNGV. The CDR3, as DNA: TGTGCCAGCAGCTTAGCCGGACAGGCGAACTATGGCTACACCTTC. This gives the protein CASSLAGQANYGYTF.

The V gene is TRBV29-1, the J gene TRBJ2-1; 13 bases map to TRBD2. CDR3 length: 14 residues. The germline V gene encodes CDR1 SQVTM and CDR2 ANQGSEA. With V trimmed by 7 bases and J by 2 bases, 2 bases remained unmatched. CDR3 sequence (DNA): TGCAGCGCAACTAGCGGGAGGGCCTACAATGAGCAGTTCTTC. Amino acids: CSATSGRAYNEQFF.

This CDR3 is CASTHSTGDQPQHF. Written as DNA, the CDR3 is TGTGCCAGCACACACTCGACAGGAGACCAGCCCCAGCATTTT. This chain connects TRBV28 to TRBJ1-5, with D possibly TRBD1 on 6 matching bases. The CDR3 spans 14 residues. Germline V CDR1 and CDR2: MDHEN, SYDVKM. Between the trimmed V and J ends, which lost 7 bases and 7 bases, there was a span of 17 bases.

V and J are TRBV5-4 and TRBJ1-2; 7 positions match TRBD1. Germline V gene lookup returns CDR1 SGHNT and CDR2 YYREEE (reference sequence). V was pared by 4 bases and J by 3 bases, with 3 bases of the junction left unmatched. This CDR3 has 13 amino acids. CDR3 loop: CASSPDRDYGYTF. In DNA, the CDR3 is TGTGCCAGCAGCCCTGACAGGGACTATGGCTACACCTTC.

The chain combines TRBV11-3 with TRBJ2-1; 8 positions match TRBD2. The CDR3 covers 13 residues. Germline CDR1 reads SGHNT; CDR2 reads YENEEA. V trimming: 2 bases; J trimming: 9 bases; junction bases outside the gene matches: 3. The CDR3 bases are TGTGCCAGCAGCTTATTACGGGAGGGTGAGCAGTTCTTC. Protein: CASSLLREGEQFF.

The V and J genes are TRBV3-1 (or the pseudogene TRBV3-2) and TRBJ1-5; 10 positions agree with TRBD1. This CDR3 has 14 residues. Losses at the gene ends were 4 bases for V and 8 bases for J; bases not matched to a gene: 5. Looked up from germline, CDR1 is LGHDT and CDR2 is YNNKEL (reference sequence). The chain's CDR3 is CASSLGQGGKPQHF. For the CDR3, the DNA is TGTGCCAGCAGCCTCGGACAGGGGGGAAAGCCCCAGCATTTT.

This clone is a singleton in its sample. The junction and the germline gene differ at one end; a read error may be behind it. J is TRBJ2-3 and V is TRBV11-2; D gene ambiguous. CDR1 is SGHAT and CDR2 is FQNNGV in the germline V gene. This CDR3 is 14 amino acids long. CDR3 coding DNA: TGTGCCAGCAGCGTAGACTTCCCCACAGATACGCAGTATTTT. Translation: CASSVDFPTDTQYF.

This clone was detected only once. This chain's CDR3 is CAWSVVAGGTHEQYF. DNA for the CDR3: TGTGCCTGGAGTGTAGTAGCAGGGGGGACCCACGAGCAGTACTTC. The chain is built from TRBV30 and TRBJ2-7, with D maybe TRBD1 (7 bases). Trimming took 0 bases from V and 5 from J, leaving 17 bases between them. Germline V gives CDR1 GTSNPN, CDR2 SVGIG (reference sequence). The length of the CDR3 is 15 residues.

The chain has TRBV3-1 (or the pseudogene TRBV3-2) and TRBJ2-1, with TRBD2 matching 15 bases. Trimming at V came to 5 bases and at J to 5 bases, leaving 13 bases not matched to a gene. The CDR3 runs 19 residues. Germline CDR1 reads LGHDT; CDR2 reads YNNKEL (reference sequence). As DNA, the CDR3 is TGTGCCAGCAGCTGCTCCGGGACTAGCGGGAGGTTCGAGGACAATGAGCAGTTCTTC. It specifies CASSCSGTSGRFEDNEQFF.

The rearrangement links TRBV25-1 to TRBJ2-1; no clear D. Germline V gives CDR1 MGHDK, CDR2 SYGVNS. V lost 6 bases, J lost 7 bases, and 10 bases lay in between. The CDR3 has 12 residues. CDR3 nucleotide sequence: TGTGCCAGCAGGGCTGGTTGGAATGAGCAGTTCTTC. Translation: CASRAGWNEQFF.

In DNA form, the CDR3 reads TGTGCCTGGAGGGGCATACAGGGAGAGACCCAGTACTTC. Protein sequence: CAWRGIQGETQYF. The rearrangement uses TRBV30 and TRBJ2-5; a weak D match, TRBD1 (6 bases). Germline values: CDR1 GTSNPN, CDR2 SVGIG (reference sequence). The CDR3 has 13 residues. V shed 3 bases and J shed 4 bases, with 12 bases lying between them.

V and J are TRBV11-2 and TRBJ1-2, with D tentatively TRBD1 (5 bases). The germline V and J ends were trimmed by 5 bases and 6 bases, with 13 bases remaining between them. This CDR3 is built from 13 residues. Per the germline V gene, CDR1 is SGHAT and CDR2 is FQNNGV. CDR3 nucleotide sequence: TGTGCCAGCAGCCCGGCAGGGACTGATGGCTACACCTTC. This translates into CASSPAGTDGYTF.

This chain uses TRBV5-1 with TRBJ1-1; TRBD1 matches at 7 bases. The V segment lost 1 base and the J segment 8 bases; nucleotides outside the gene matches: 8. This CDR3 is 14 amino acids long. Germline CDR1 and CDR2: SGHRS and YFSETQ. The CDR3 here is CASSLRDSGQEAFF. DNA of the CDR3: TGCGCCAGCAGCTTGAGGGACAGCGGGCAGGAAGCTTTCTTT.

This clone came up once. Other DNA sequences from this sample encode an identical CDR3 as well. The V call is TRBV5-1, the J call TRBJ2-3; D may be TRBD2 (5 bases). V was cut by 0 bases and J by 5 bases, with 13 bases left in between. This CDR3 is built from 15 residues. Germline V gene data show CDR1 as SGHRS and CDR2 as YFSETQ. CDR3 nucleotide sequence: TGCGCCAGCAGCTTGGCGCCCGGGGTTGGAGATACGCAGTATTTT. This sequence encodes CASSLAPGVGDTQYF.

The V call is TRBV5-4, the J call TRBJ2-2, with a weak D call TRBD1 (5 bases). CDR1 is SGHNT, CDR2 YYREEE, per germline (reference sequence). The CDR3 extends over 15 amino acids. Trimming removed 2 bases at V and 0 bases at J, with 8 bases between. The CDR3 sequence is CASSFGHTNTGELFF. The CDR3 DNA follows: TGTGCCAGCAGCTTTGGACACACGAACACCGGGGAGCTGTTTTTT.